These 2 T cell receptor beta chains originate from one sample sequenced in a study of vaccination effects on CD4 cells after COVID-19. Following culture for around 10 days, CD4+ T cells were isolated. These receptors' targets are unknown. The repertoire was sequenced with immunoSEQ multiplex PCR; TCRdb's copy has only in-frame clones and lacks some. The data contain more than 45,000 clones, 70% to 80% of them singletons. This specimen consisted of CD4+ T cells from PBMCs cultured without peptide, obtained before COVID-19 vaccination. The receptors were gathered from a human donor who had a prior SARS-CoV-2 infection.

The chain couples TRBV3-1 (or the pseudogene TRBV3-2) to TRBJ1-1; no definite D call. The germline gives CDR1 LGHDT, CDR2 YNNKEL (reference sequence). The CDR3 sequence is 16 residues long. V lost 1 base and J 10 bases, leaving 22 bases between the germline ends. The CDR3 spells CASSQAGQVGTRGAFF. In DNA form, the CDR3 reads TGTGCCAGCAGCCAAGCGGGCCAAGTAGGAACCCGAGGAGCTTTCTTT.

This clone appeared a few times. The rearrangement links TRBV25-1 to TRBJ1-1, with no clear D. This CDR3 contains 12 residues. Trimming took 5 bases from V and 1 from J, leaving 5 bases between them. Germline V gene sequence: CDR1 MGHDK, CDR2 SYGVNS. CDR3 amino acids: CASSPGNTEAFF. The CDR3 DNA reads TGTGCCAGCAGTCCCGGGAACACTGAAGCTTTCTTT.